These 18 T cell receptor beta chains share one sample of origin, sequenced in a study of tumor-infiltrating lymphocytes in primary liver carcinoma. From about 19-30 mg of unsorted bulk tissue, DNA and RNA were co-extracted together. A constant-region primer served to make TCR beta cDNA from about 500 ng total RNA. Modified slightly, ARM-PCR produced TCR beta libraries over three nested multiplex PCR rounds. The first two PCR rounds, around 10 cycles each, used TRBV1-TRBV30 forward primers and a C-beta reverse primer. TCRdb independently ran MiXCR on the multiplex PCR reads; one entry per CDR3 protein. The profile shows approximately 74,000 distinct CDR3 sequences, about 64% of them singletons. Sequenced material: liver tumor tissue from sampling region 4. Subset described: tumor region T4, right-lateral pole. Source of these receptors: a woman aged 55-70 years with primary liver carcinoma and hepatitis B virus infection.

The chain links TRBV10-3 to TRBJ1-1; D is uncertain. The V gene's germline CDR1 is ENHRY and CDR2 SYGVKD. The CDR3 is made up of 13 amino acids. The V end lost 0 bases, the J end lost 4 bases, and 6 bases lay between the germline ends. This CDR3 reads CAISESSGTEAFF. DNA of the CDR3: TGTGCCATCAGTGAGTCCTCTGGCACTGAAGCTTTCTTT.

With regard to this clonotype: One end of the junction fails to match germline, which may point to a read error. In DNA form, the CDR3 reads TGTGCCAGAAGCTCCGGGACAGGGTTCACAGATACGCAGTATTTC. Its translation: CARSSGTGFTDTQYF. This sequence joins TRBV11-3 and TRBJ2-3, with 9 bases fitting TRBD1. The germline CDR1 and CDR2 sequences are SGHNT and YENEEA. This CDR3 is built from 15 residues.

Points on this clonotype: One end of the junction fails to match germline, which may point to a read error. CDR3 sequence: CTIRSTGEETQYF. The CDR3 DNA reads TGTACCATCAGGTCGACAGGGGAAGAGACCCAGTACTTC. The J gene is TRBJ2-5, the V gene TRBV10-3; TRBD1 aligns across 8 bases. Germline V gene lookup returns CDR1 ENHRY and CDR2 SYGVKD. This CDR3 has 13 amino acids.

This clonotype was recorded many times. The chain uses TRBV5-8 and TRBJ2-7, with 7 bases aligning to TRBD1. Germline V lookup: CDR1 SGHTS, CDR2 YDEGEE. Trimming removed 4 bases from V and 6 bases from J; junction bases left unmatched: 13. There are 15 residues in the CDR3. The CDR3 coding sequence is TGTGCCAGCAGCCAAGGGACAGTCAACCGGGGCGAGCAGTACTTC. This encodes CASSQGTVNRGEQYF.

This clonotype was found many times. This rearrangement joins TRBV30 to TRBJ2-7; a weak D match, TRBD1 (6 bases). Per germline, CDR1 GTSNPN and CDR2 SVGIG (reference sequence). This CDR3 comprises 13 residues. Trimming shortened V by 2 bases and J by 3 bases, and 11 bases separated the two germline ends. The CDR3 loop is CAWSRDTYYEQYF. CDR3 coding DNA: TGTGCCTGGAGTCGGGACACCTACTACGAGCAGTACTTC. The variable domain in full, completed from reference TRBV30 and TRBJ2-7, reads SQTIHQWPATLVQPVGSPLSLECTVEGTSNPNLYWYRQAAGRGLQLLFYSVGIGQISSEVPQNLSASRPQDRQFILSSKKLLLSDSGFYLCAWSRDTYYEQYFGPGTRLTVT.

About this clonotype: Because the CDR3 is missing its conserved closing phenylalanine or tryptophan, this is likely a read error. This chain connects TRBV11-3 to TRBJ2-2, with 8 bases identical to TRBD1. This CDR3 spans 14 amino acids. The germline V gene has CDR1 SGHNT and CDR2 YENEEA. The CDR3 is CASRLAGGTGELFS. DNA of the CDR3: TGTGCCAGCAGATTAGCAGGGGGCACCGGTGAGCTGTTTTCT.

This clonotype was counted a few times. V usage is TRBV7-2 and J usage is TRBJ2-3, with 10 bases lining up with TRBD2. This CDR3 is built from 15 residues. V lost 5 bases and J lost 9; bases outside the gene matches: 11. Looked up from germline, CDR1 is SGHTA and CDR2 is FQGNSA. The CDR3 DNA sequence: TGTGCCAGCAGCCCCAGGACTAGCGGACCAGGGACGCAGTATTTT. This sequence encodes CASSPRTSGPGTQYF.

The chain couples TRBV18 to TRBJ2-3, with 11 nucleotides matching TRBD1. Looked up from germline, CDR1 is KGHSH and CDR2 is LQKENI. CDR3 size: 15 residues. V was pared by 6 bases and J by 0 bases, with 2 bases of the junction left unmatched. The chain's CDR3 is CASSRTGGSTDTQYF. CDR3 nucleotides: TGTGCCAGCTCCAGGACAGGGGGCAGCACAGATACGCAGTATTTT.

The gene calls are TRBV20-1 and TRBJ1-5; unclear D gene. CDR1 is DFQATT, CDR2 SNEGSKA, per germline (reference sequence). The CDR3 has 14 amino acids. Trimming shortened V by 6 bases and J by 6 bases, and 18 bases separated the two germline ends. CDR3 bases: TGCAGTGCGCCGGCCTCCTCGGAAGCTCAGCCCCAGCATTTT. Its translation: CSAPASSEAQPQHF.

In regard to this clonotype: A read error may account for a junction end that differs from germline. The chain combines TRBV6-1 with TRBJ2-1; D gene uncertain. Per the germline V gene, CDR1 is MNHNS and CDR2 is SASEGT. The CDR3 extends over 17 amino acids. The CDR3 protein is CASSEESRCDLQNEHFF. CDR3 bases: TGTGCCAGCAGTGAAGAATCCAGGTGCGATCTTCAAAATGAGCATTTCTTC.

This clonotype was detected only a few times. A much larger clone differs from this one at a single base, so this may be a read error. The rearrangement joins TRBV6-6 to TRBJ2-7; maybe TRBD1 (6 bases). CDR1 and CDR2 (germline): MNHNY, SVGAGI (reference sequence). The CDR3 has 15 residues. The CDR3 sequence is CVSRQERSGDYEQYF. The DNA of the CDR3 is TGTGTCAGCAGACAGGAAAGGTCTGGGGACTACGAGCAGTACTTC.

About this clonotype itself: This likely comes from a read error, as the CDR3 has no conserved phenylalanine or tryptophan at its end. V usage is TRBV11-2 and J usage is TRBJ2-7, with D uncertain. Per germline, CDR1 SGHAT and CDR2 FQNNGV. The CDR3 covers 15 residues. The V end lost 11 bases, the J end lost 6 bases, and 26 bases lay between the germline ends. This chain's CDR3 is CAGGLDPGHTSEQYY. CDR3 bases: TGTGCCGGCGGCTTAGACCCAGGCCATACGTCCGAGCAGTACTAC.

A remark on this clonotype: At one of its ends the junction is not consistent with the germline gene, which may arise from a read error. The J gene is TRBJ1-5, the V gene TRBV6-1; D is undetermined. CDR3 length: 14 amino acids. Germline V gene data show CDR1 as MNHNS and CDR2 as SASEGT. This CDR3 reads CVSSESGGNQPQHF. CDR3 DNA sequence: TGTGTCAGCAGTGAGAGCGGGGGCAATCAGCCCCAGCATTTT.

As for this clonotype: The junction does not match germline at one end; this may be a read error. The chain uses TRBV5-6 and TRBJ2-7, with D tentatively TRBD1 or TRBD2 (6 bases each). CDR3 length: 15 amino acids. Per germline, CDR1 SGHDT and CDR2 YYEEEE. The CDR3 spells CASSFRGTAVYERYF. The CDR3 DNA is TGTGCCAGTAGCTTTAGGGGGACTGCAGTCTACGAGCGGTACTTC.

The chain has TRBV7-2 and TRBJ2-1, with D unclear. The CDR3 has 14 residues. Germline assignment: CDR1 SGHTA and CDR2 FQGNSA. V was shortened by 3 bases and J by 9 bases, with 15 bases between the two germline ends. DNA for the CDR3: TGTGCCAGCAGCTTGACAATAAACCGAGGTGAGCAGTTCTTC. Translating gives CASSLTINRGEQFF.

Note on this clonotype: One end of the junction is discordant with germline, which a read error may explain. V is TRBV11-2 and J is TRBJ2-3; 8 nucleotides agree with TRBD2. The CDR3 spans 18 residues. Germline V CDR1 and CDR2: SGHAT, FQNNGV. The CDR3 nucleotides are TGTGCCAGCACCTTAACGGGACTAGTGGGAGGGCCGACAGATACACAGTATTTT. Its translation is CASTLTGLVGGPTDTQYF.

The chain links TRBV29-1 to TRBJ2-1; weak D call: TRBD2 (9 bases). Germline V lookup: CDR1 SQVTM, CDR2 ANQGSEA. V was pared by 6 bases and J by 8 bases, with 29 bases between. The CDR3 is made up of 17 amino acids. CDR3 sequence reads: CSVTRGLAGGFMDEQFF. CDR3 DNA sequence: TGCAGCGTCACCAGGGGGCTGGCGGGAGGGTTCATGGATGAGCAGTTCTTC.

This clonotype was found many times. This chain uses TRBV29-1 with TRBJ1-2; 10 bases are shared with TRBD1. Germline CDR1 is SQVTM and CDR2 is ANQGSEA. J gave up 7 bases and V 6 bases, and 8 bases lay outside the gene matches. The CDR3 consists of 13 residues. CDR3 region: CSVAEGQGIGYTF. As DNA, the CDR3 is TGCAGCGTCGCCGAGGGACAGGGGATTGGCTACACCTTC.